This entry features one T cell receptor beta chain sequence. Antigen specificity is unknown. The people who gave samples were healthy Caucasians from Russia, aged roughly 6 to 95. The data were obtained in a study of blood T cells in healthy people across ages. Study-wide results and caveats: Any conclusive comparison of naive versus antigen-experienced cells was prevented by using unsorted PBMCs. TCR beta diversity tracked closely with naive T cell percentage.

Germline CDR1 SGHTA, CDR2 FQGNSA. The CDR3 runs 13 residues. Trimming shortened V by 4 bases and J by 4 bases, and 10 bases separated the two germline ends. Primed by a sample-barcoded 5' primer and a J-beta primer mix, a second PCR proceeded for about 6 to 11 cycles. Using its own MiXCR run on the 5' RACE reads, TCRdb lists one record per CDR3 protein. The data hold 870,000 or so distinct CDR3 sequences, with roughly 26% observed a single time. The chain employs TRBV7-2 and TRBJ1-2; D remains ambiguous. Sequencing was carried out using blood. The clonotype originates from a woman aged 80 or over in good health. CDR3 sequence (DNA): TGTGCCAGCAGCTCACTGGACGCCTATGGCTACACCTTC. Translation: CASSSLDAYGYTF.